A single sample gave rise to the 19 T cell receptor beta chains below, sequenced in a study of shared clonotypes between healthy human individuals. CD45RO-negative, CCR7-selected cells formed the naive CD8 fraction, which excluded terminally differentiated effector memory CD45RA+ cells. Profiled with immunoSEQ multiplex PCR; TCRdb holds only in-frame clones, not every one. Of about 2 million clones in the sample, 85% to 95% are singletons; the top ten hold around 1.2%. What was sequenced was naive CD8+ T cells sorted from blood. The source is a man between 18 and 35 years old in good health.

This chain links TRBV2 with TRBJ1-5; weak D call: TRBD1 (6 bases). The V gene lost 7 bases and the J gene lost 3 bases, with 19 bases spanning the gap. There are 16 residues in the CDR3. Germline V lookup: CDR1 SNHLY, CDR2 FYNNEI. CDR3 coding DNA: TGTGCCAGCATAGAGGAGGCAGGGGCTATCAATCAGCCCCAGCATTTT. It is translated as CASIEEAGAINQPQHF.

Details on this clone: The identical CDR3 is also encoded by other nucleotide sequences in the sample. The genes are TRBV4-1 and TRBJ2-7; no clear D gene. Trimming shortened V by 2 bases and J by 3 bases, and 8 bases separated the two germline ends. The germline V gene has CDR1 MGHRA and CDR2 YSYEKL. There are 13 residues in the CDR3. CDR3 amino acids: CASSQTADYEQYF. The CDR3 DNA sequence: TGCGCCAGCAGCCAAACGGCGGACTACGAGCAGTACTTC.

The chain carries TRBV2 and TRBJ2-2, with D possibly matching TRBD1 (6 bases). Germline V lookup: CDR1 SNHLY, CDR2 FYNNEI. The V end was cut by 8 bases, the J end by 0 bases, with 10 bases between. CDR3 size: 14 residues. The CDR3 is CASLGTTNTGELFF. The CDR3 nucleotides are TGTGCCAGCCTAGGGACAACGAACACCGGGGAGCTGTTTTTT.

The rearrangement links TRBV4-3 to TRBJ2-7; 7 nucleotides align to TRBD1. V trimming: 4 bases; J trimming: 2 bases; junction bases outside the gene matches: 11. Germline-derived CDR1 and CDR2 are LGHNA and YSLEER. The CDR3 contains 16 residues. The CDR3 DNA reads as TGCGCCAGCAGCCCCGCGAGTACAGGGGCTCCCTACGAGCAGTACTTC. It codes for CASSPASTGAPYEQYF.

V is TRBV5-4 and J is TRBJ2-5, with TRBD2 matching over 7 bases. V dropped 3 bases and J dropped 0; count of bases not matched to a gene: 2. The germline V gene has CDR1 SGHNT and CDR2 YYREEE (reference sequence). The CDR3 contains 14 residues. The CDR3 reads CASSSGLDQETQYF. CDR3 DNA sequence: TGTGCCAGCAGCTCCGGACTAGACCAAGAGACCCAGTACTTC. The variable domain in full, completed from reference TRBV5-4 and TRBJ2-5, reads ETGVTQSPTHLIKTRGQQVTLRCSSQSGHNTVSWYQQALGQGPQFIFQYYREEENGRGNFPPRFSGLQFPNYSSELNVNALELDDSALYLCASSSGLDQETQYFGPGTRLLVL.

The chain's CDR3 is CASSRNSFYEQYF. In DNA form, the CDR3 reads TGCGCCAGCAGCCGGAACAGCTTCTACGAGCAGTACTTC. The V gene is TRBV4-1, the J gene TRBJ2-7; D is ambiguous. Per germline, CDR1 MGHRA and CDR2 YSYEKL. The length of the CDR3 is 13 residues. Trimming took 4 bases from V and 3 from J, leaving 10 bases between them.

This clone was observed a few times. The sample has other DNA sequences that encode this CDR3 too. The chain couples TRBV29-1 to TRBJ1-1; no clear D gene. Germline V gene sequence: CDR1 SQVTM, CDR2 ANQGSEA. CDR3 length equals 11 residues. V gave up 3 bases and J gave up 0 bases, with 2 bases separating them. DNA for the CDR3: TGCAGCGTTGAGGTGAACACTGAAGCTTTCTTT. This codes for CSVEVNTEAFF. The full variable domain, with the rest looked up from reference TRBV29-1 and TRBJ1-1, is SAVISQKPSRDICQRGTSLTIQCQVDSQVTMMFWYRQQPGQSLTLIATANQGSEATYESGFVIDKFPISRPNLTFSTLTVSNMSPEDSSIYLCSVEVNTEAFFGQGTRLTVV.

Comment on this clone: Other DNA sequences in the same sample also yield this CDR3. The V and J genes are TRBV5-4 and TRBJ2-7; D is undetermined. The CDR3 covers 12 residues. The germline V gene encodes CDR1 SGHNT and CDR2 YYREEE (reference sequence). V lost 2 bases, J lost 1 base, and 4 bases lay in between. The DNA for the CDR3 is TGTGCCAGCAGCTTCTCTTCCTACGAGCAGTACTTC. It specifies CASSFSSYEQYF.

The chain has TRBV4-3 and TRBJ2-7; D ambiguous. The germline CDR1 and CDR2 sequences are LGHNA and YSLEER. V shed 0 bases and J shed 2 bases, with 8 bases lying between them. The CDR3 is 14 amino acids. The CDR3 coding sequence is TGCGCCAGCAGCCAAGATTTAATTACCTACGAGCAGTACTTC. Translating it yields CASSQDLITYEQYF.

V and J are TRBV5-3 and TRBJ2-7; 8 positions match TRBD2. TRBV5-3 is marked as an open reading frame, function uncertain. This CDR3 is built from 14 residues. J lost 5 bases, V lost 6 bases, and 10 bases had no gene match. The DNA for the CDR3 is TGTGCCAGAACCAGTCGGGGGGGACCCAACGAGCAGTACTTC. It translates to CARTSRGGPNEQYF.

The chain joins TRBV4-3 to TRBJ2-1; tentatively, D is TRBD2 (5 bases). The CDR3 extends over 15 amino acids. V dropped 1 base and J dropped 6 bases, with 13 bases sitting between them. The germline V gene encodes CDR1 LGHNA and CDR2 YSLEER. The CDR3 nucleotides read TGCGCCAGCAGCCAAGCCGCTGGCCGGGGCAATGAGCAGTTCTTC. It translates to CASSQAAGRGNEQFF.

The chain joins TRBV7-2 to TRBJ2-7; possibly TRBD2 for D (6 bases). Germline V gives CDR1 SGHTA, CDR2 FQGNSA. This CDR3 is built from 17 residues. Trimming removed 1 base from V and 1 base from J, with 17 bases in between. CDR3 DNA sequence: TGTGCCAGCAGCTTAGTGGGACTGCATGAGGGGTCCTACGAGCAGTACTTC. Protein: CASSLVGLHEGSYEQYF.

The V call is TRBV6-5, the J call TRBJ1-5, with D perhaps TRBD1 (5 bases). V lost 4 bases and J lost 4, with 14 bases in between. From germline, CDR1 is MNHEY and CDR2 SVGAGI. This CDR3 spans 15 amino acids. For the CDR3, the DNA is TGTGCCAGCAGTTCCATCGACAGCTATAATCAGCCCCAGCATTTT. Amino acids: CASSSIDSYNQPQHF.

V gene TRBV5-6 combines with J gene TRBJ2-3; 7 nucleotides agree with TRBD2. The CDR3 covers 16 residues. Germline CDR1 reads SGHDT; CDR2 reads YYEEEE. The J segment lost 6 bases and the V segment lost 4 bases, leaving 14 bases of the junction unmatched. CDR3 nucleotide sequence: TGTGCCAGCAGCGTCCCGACTAGCCGGTTAGGGGATACGCAGTATTTT. Its translation is CASSVPTSRLGDTQYF.

The chain employs TRBV9 and TRBJ2-3; D unresolved. Trimming shortened V by 4 bases and J by 11 bases, and 26 bases separated the two germline ends. Germline assignment: CDR1 SGDLS and CDR2 YYNGEE. The length of the CDR3 is 16 residues. The CDR3 region is CASSTPLETSPPGQYF. In DNA, the CDR3 is TGTGCCAGCAGCACCCCTTTGGAGACCTCTCCTCCGGGGCAGTATTTT. The full variable domain, rest sourced from reference TRBV9 and TRBJ2-3, is DSGVTQTPKHLITATGQRVTLRCSPRSGDLSVYWYQQSLDQGLQFLIQYYNGEERAKGNILERFSAQQFPDLHSELNLSSLELGDSALYFCASSTPLETSPPGQYFGPGTRLTVL.

The chain links TRBV27 to TRBJ2-3, with 8 bases that match TRBD2. Trimming at V came to 7 bases and at J to 4 bases, leaving 10 bases not matched to a gene. Germline V CDR1 and CDR2: MNHEY, SMNVEV (reference sequence). This CDR3 is 15 amino acids long. For the CDR3, the DNA is TGTGCCAGCAACCCTACCGGGACTAGTCCAGATACGCAGTATTTT. It specifies CASNPTGTSPDTQYF.

This clone was counted once. The chain joins TRBV27 to TRBJ2-7; 9 bases map to TRBD1. Per the germline V gene, CDR1 is MNHEY and CDR2 is SMNVEV (reference sequence). The J segment lost 2 bases and the V segment lost 7 bases, leaving 3 bases of the junction unmatched. The CDR3 consists of 13 residues. The CDR3 region has the DNA TGTGCCAGCAAGAACAGGGGGCCCTACGAGCAGTACTTC. It codes for CASKNRGPYEQYF.

In its sample, this clone was seen once. The CDR3 protein is CASSAPLGGSNYGYTF. CDR3 in DNA: TGTGCCAGCAGTGCACCGCTCGGGGGTTCCAACTATGGCTACACCTTC. This rearrangement joins TRBV25-1 to TRBJ1-2; D possibly corresponds to TRBD1 (5 bases). Between the trimmed V and J ends, which lost 4 bases and 2 bases, there was a span of 17 bases. CDR3 length: 16 residues. CDR1 is MGHDK, CDR2 SYGVNS, per germline.

V is TRBV5-1 and J is TRBJ1-1; a possible D gene is TRBD1 (6 bases). The CDR3 is made up of 15 amino acids. V was trimmed by 3 bases and J by 5 bases, leaving 17 bases between them. CDR1 SGHRS and CDR2 YFSETQ come from the germline V gene. This chain's CDR3 is CASSYSRGSGTEAFF. CDR3 DNA: TGCGCCAGCAGCTACTCCAGGGGTTCGGGGACTGAAGCTTTCTTT.